The 16 T cell receptor beta chains below were found in one sample sequenced in a study of glioma-infiltrating T cells. The iRepertoire nested amplicon-rescue multiplex PCR amplified TCR alpha and beta CDR3s from RNA. TCRdb re-called the multiplex PCR reads with MiXCR, one entry per CDR3 protein. The data hold 9,500 to 13,000 distinct CDR3 sequences, with roughly 59% observed a single time. The sequencing input was glioma tissue, nonneoplastic brain tissue, or PBMCs (not recorded which). Source of these receptors: a human donor with low-grade glioma or glioblastoma, undergoing nonglioma brain surgery, or in good health (not recorded which).

This clonotype has just one count. One junction end disagrees with the germline gene, perhaps due to a read error. V and J are TRBV20-1 and TRBJ2-1, with D uncertain. Germline CDR1 is DFQATT and CDR2 is SNEGSKA (reference sequence). The CDR3 extends over 15 amino acids. The CDR3 bases are TGCCGTGCTAGACGACACGTTTCGGTCTACAATGAGCAGTTCTTC. Its translation: CRARRHVSVYNEQFF.

The gene calls are TRBV12-3 or TRBV12-4 and TRBJ1-2; D is unresolved. The CDR3 is made up of 13 amino acids. Trimming removed 3 bases at V and 1 base at J, with 6 bases between. Here the CDR3 reads CASSLADNYGYTF. CDR3 in DNA: TGTGCCAGCAGTTTGGCGGATAACTATGGCTACACCTTC.

To note about this clonotype: Mismatch with germline at one junction end may stem from a read error. The chain couples TRBV20-1 to TRBJ2-1, with D perhaps matching TRBD1 or TRBD2 (6 bases each). The CDR3 length is 14 residues. Germline lookup yields CDR1 DFQATT and CDR2 SNEGSKA (reference sequence). In DNA form, the CDR3 reads TGCAGTGACCTTTCGGGGGCCTCCTACTATGAGCAGTTCTTC. It yields the protein CSDLSGASYYEQFF.

This clonotype came up many times. The gene calls are TRBV29-1 and TRBJ2-5; 8 bases line up with TRBD1. This CDR3 is built from 12 residues. V dropped 5 bases and J dropped 4; count of bases not matched to a gene: 3. Germline CDR1 SQVTM, CDR2 ANQGSEA. CDR3 nucleotide sequence: TGCAGCGTTCTACAGGGGGGAGAGACCCAGTACTTC. As protein: CSVLQGGETQYF.

The chain combines TRBV28 with TRBJ2-7; a weak D match, TRBD1 (6 bases). CDR1 MDHEN and CDR2 SYDVKM come from the germline V gene. This CDR3 is 16 amino acids long. CDR3 nucleotide sequence: TGTGTTAGCAGTTTCCGATACCCAGGGGCCAACTACGAGCAGTACTTC. Amino acid sequence: CVSSFRYPGANYEQYF.

The V call is TRBV19, the J call TRBJ1-2; D remains unclear. V lost 7 bases and J 8 bases, leaving 23 bases between the germline ends. The CDR3 sequence is 15 residues long. Germline-derived CDR1 and CDR2 are LNHDA and SQIVND (reference sequence). The CDR3 bases are TGTGCCAGTACCATTTCGCCGAGAACTGAGGAGGGCTACACCTTC. Protein sequence: CASTISPRTEEGYTF.

This clonotype has a count of ten or more. This may be a read error, as it is one base from a much larger clone. This rearrangement joins TRBV5-1 to TRBJ1-1; TRBD1 matches at 7 bases. The CDR3 is made up of 15 amino acids. Germline V gives CDR1 SGHRS, CDR2 YFSETQ. This CDR3 is CASSLLGGKNTEAFF. The DNA for the CDR3 is TGCGCCAGCAGCTTGCTAGGGGGCAAGAACACTGAAGCCTTCTTT.

Worth noting for this clonotype: The CDR3 ends on some other residue instead of the conserved phenylalanine or tryptophan, so this is likely a read error. The V gene is TRBV11-1, the J gene TRBJ1-6; D is uncertain. CDR1 and CDR2 from the germline V gene are SGHAT and FQDESV (reference sequence). The CDR3 runs to 16 residues. CDR3 residues: CAGSPKPSTYNSPLHL. The CDR3 DNA follows: TGTGCCGGCAGCCCTAAGCCAAGCACCTATAATTCACCCCTCCACCTT.

This rearrangement joins TRBV20-1 to TRBJ2-1; 8 bases line up with TRBD2. V lost 6 bases, J lost 7 bases, and 23 bases stayed unmatched. This CDR3 has 18 residues. Germline V CDR1 and CDR2: DFQATT, SNEGSKA (reference sequence). The CDR3 sequence: CSAESVSGSAVRVNEQFF. In DNA, the CDR3 is TGCAGTGCCGAGAGTGTGAGCGGGAGCGCCGTGCGTGTGAATGAGCAGTTCTTC.

This clonotype counts as medium-sized. This chain uses TRBV28 with TRBJ1-2; no clear D. The V and J ends lost 6 bases and 0 bases respectively, with 14 bases between them. Germline CDR1 MDHEN, CDR2 SYDVKM. This CDR3 has 15 residues. The CDR3 nucleotides are TGTGCCAGCAGCGCCGTTTTCGGGGCTAACTATGGCTACACCTTC. Its protein is CASSAVFGANYGYTF.

This clonotype came up many times. As DNA, the CDR3 is TGTGCCAGCACGACTAGCGGGACGGGGGATGAGCAGTTCTTC. It encodes CASTTSGTGDEQFF. J is TRBJ2-1 and V is TRBV2; TRBD2 aligns across 11 bases. CDR3 length: 14 residues. V lost 7 bases to trimming and J lost 8 bases; unmatched junction nucleotides: 7. The germline gives CDR1 SNHLY, CDR2 FYNNEI.

In this sample, this clonotype turned up many times. The rearrangement joins TRBV2 to TRBJ2-7; D may be TRBD1 (5 bases). CDR1 and CDR2 from the germline V gene are SNHLY and FYNNEI. This CDR3 has 12 amino acids. V was clipped by 6 bases and J by 3 bases, with 9 bases between them. The DNA of the CDR3 is TGTGCCAGCAGACGAGACAGCTACGAGCAGTACTTC. Its translation: CASRRDSYEQYF.

This clonotype is medium-sized within its sample. The V call is TRBV4-3, the J call TRBJ1-1, with D hard to call. The CDR3 length is 15 residues. Germline V gene lookup returns CDR1 LGHNA and CDR2 YSLEER. Between the trimmed V and J ends, which lost 0 bases and 10 bases, there was a span of 18 bases. The CDR3 protein is CASSQDPSLQSRAFF. DNA for the CDR3: TGCGCCAGCAGCCAAGATCCTTCACTCCAATCCCGAGCTTTCTTT.

In this sample, this clonotype is medium-sized. The chain has TRBV2 and TRBJ2-2; 13 positions agree with TRBD2. This CDR3 has 15 amino acids. Trimming cost V 7 bases and J 5 bases; bases outside gene matches: 4. Germline assignment: CDR1 SNHLY and CDR2 FYNNEI. The CDR3 sequence is CASTRTSGSTGELFF. CDR3 DNA sequence: TGTGCCAGCACCCGGACTAGCGGGAGTACCGGGGAGCTGTTTTTT.

This clonotype was recorded at least ten times. A much larger clone lies one base from this, so it may be a read error. This chain joins TRBV11-2 and TRBJ2-7; D remains unclear. Germline CDR1 SGHAT, CDR2 FQNNGV. This CDR3 is 12 amino acids long. For the CDR3, the DNA is TGTGCCACCTTGACGGGTGGATACGGGCAGTACTTC. It codes for CATLTGGYGQYF. The full variable domain, with the rest looked up from reference TRBV11-2 and TRBJ2-7, is EAGVAQSPRYKIIEKRQSVAFWCNPISGHATLYWYQQILGQGPKLLIQFQNNGVVDDSQLPKDRFSAERLKGVDSTLKIQPAKLEDSAVYLCATLTGGYGQYFGPGTRLTVT.

This clonotype is judged medium-sized. The genes are TRBV14 and TRBJ2-3; TRBD2 matches 7 bases. V was clipped by 4 bases and J by 3 bases; unmatched bases: 10. The CDR3 is 16 amino acids. Germline V gene lookup returns CDR1 SGHDN and CDR2 FVKESK. CDR3 amino acids: CASSLGGVGPTDTQYF. The CDR3 DNA follows: TGTGCCAGCAGCCTGGGGGGGGTAGGTCCGACAGATACGCAGTATTTT.